These T cell receptor beta chains were read from a single sample in a study of blood T cell repertoires in COVID-19. Clones were read by immunoSEQ multiplex PCR, and TCRdb kept only the in-frame ones, dropping some. The data show some 200,000 clones, 80% seen once. Sequenced input: peripheral blood. The receptors were sampled from a human donor in a cohort sampled during active COVID-19. CDR3s include the opening cysteine and the closing phenylalanine or tryptophan. The order of the fields is V gene, D gene, clone size, J gene, CDR3 DNA, CDR3 protein. The D gene is left open where the match is weak. Not every row has a clone size; where given, it reads once, few, many or a size class.

V: TRBV28
D: TRBD2
size: NA
J: TRBJ2-5
DNA: TGTGCCAGCAGTTTAAGCGGGGGGGTAAGAGAGACCCAGTACTTC
CDR3: CASSLSGGVRETQYF

V: TRBV6-5
D: NA
size: NA
J: TRBJ1-1
DNA: TGTGCCAGCAGTCCTCCAGGAATACGGGGCACTGAAGCTTTCTTT
CDR3: CASSPPGIRGTEAFF

V: TRBV27
D: NA
size: NA
J: TRBJ2-1
DNA: TGTGCCAGCAGTTTGCAGGGACACGAGACCTACAATGAGCAGTTCTTC
CDR3: CASSLQGHETYNEQFF

V: TRBV2
D: NA
size: NA
J: TRBJ1-5
DNA: TGTGCCAGCAGTGTTGGGGAGGGCAATCAGCCCCAGCATTTT
CDR3: CASSVGEGNQPQHF

V: TRBV5-1
D: NA
size: once
J: TRBJ1-2
DNA: TGCGCCAGCACTATCTCTTCATGGGGCGGTGGCTACACCTTC
CDR3: CASTISSWGGGYTF

V: TRBV5-1
D: NA
size: NA
J: TRBJ2-7
DNA: TGCGCCAGCAGTTTGGGGCTGGACAGCTACTCCTACGAGCAGTACTTC
CDR3: CASSLGLDSYSYEQYF

V: TRBV10-3
D: NA
size: NA
J: TRBJ1-5
DNA: TGTGCCATCAGTGAGACAGGGTATCAGCCCCAGCATTTT
CDR3: CAISETGYQPQHF

V: TRBV7-9
D: NA
size: NA
J: TRBJ1-4
DNA: TGTGCCAGCAGCTTAGTCGGGGGGGACAAAGCTAATGAAAAACTGTTTTTT
CDR3: CASSLVGGDKANEKLFF

V: TRBV18
D: NA
size: NA
J: TRBJ1-1
DNA: TGTGCCAGCTCACCGATACGGACTGAAGCTTTCTTT
CDR3: CASSPIRTEAFF

V: TRBV5-6
D: TRBD1
size: NA
J: TRBJ1-2
DNA: TGTGCCAGCAGCGACAGGGGTGGTTATGGCTACACCTTC
CDR3: CASSDRGGYGYTF

V: TRBV24-1
D: TRBD1
size: NA
J: TRBJ2-1
DNA: TGTGCCACCGGGACAGGGGGTCGGGATGAGCAGTTCTTC
CDR3: CATGTGGRDEQFF

V: TRBV6-5
D: TRBD2
size: few
J: TRBJ2-1
DNA: TGTGCCAGCAGCCGTACTAGCGGGACTTACAATGAGCAGTTCTTC
CDR3: CASSRTSGTYNEQFF

V: TRBV3-1/TRBV3-2
D: TRBD1
size: few
J: TRBJ1-6
DNA: TGTGCCAGCAGCCAGGGACAGGGGGTGTCACCCCTCCACTTT
CDR3: CASSQGQGVSPLHF

V: TRBV27
D: TRBD2
size: NA
J: TRBJ2-1
DNA: TGTGCCAGCAGCCCGACTAGCGGGGGGGAGCAGTTCTTC
CDR3: CASSPTSGGEQFF

V: TRBV24-1
D: TRBD1
size: NA
J: TRBJ1-2
DNA: TGTGCCACCAGTGATTGGACAGGGGGCGGAGGCTACACCTTC
CDR3: CATSDWTGGGGYTF

V: TRBV20-1
D: NA
size: few
J: TRBJ2-7
DNA: TGCAGTGCTAGTCCGGGGGAAGGAGGTTACGAGCAGTACTTC
CDR3: CSASPGEGGYEQYF

V: TRBV28
D: NA
size: once
J: TRBJ1-3
DNA: TGTGCCAGCAGACAGTCTGTTCCCGGAAACACCATATATTTT
CDR3: CASRQSVPGNTIYF

V: TRBV6-4
D: TRBD1
size: NA
J: TRBJ1-2
DNA: TGTGCCAGCAGTGAGTCGGGGACAGGGAATGGCTACACCTTC
CDR3: CASSESGTGNGYTF

V: TRBV6-1
D: NA
size: NA
J: TRBJ2-6
DNA: TGTGCCAGCAGTGGAGATTTCGGGTCTGGGGCCAACGTCCTGACTTTC
CDR3: CASSGDFGSGANVLTF

V: TRBV28
D: NA
size: NA
J: TRBJ2-5
DNA: TGTGCCAGCAGTTCCACAGGTGCTCCCCAAGAGACCCAGTACTTC
CDR3: CASSSTGAPQETQYF

V: TRBV11-3
D: NA
size: NA
J: TRBJ2-1
DNA: TGTGCCAGCAGTCCTTCCGGTGGAGGGGCGGATGAGCAGTTCTTC
CDR3: CASSPSGGGADEQFF

V: TRBV7-9
D: TRBD1
size: NA
J: TRBJ1-1
DNA: TGTGCCAGCAGCTTCTCAGGGGGGAACACTGAAGCTTTCTTT
CDR3: CASSFSGGNTEAFF

V: TRBV24-1
D: NA
size: NA
J: TRBJ2-7
DNA: TGTGCCACCAGTGATTTGGGGGAAAGCGGCGAGCAGTACTTC
CDR3: CATSDLGESGEQYF

V: TRBV28
D: TRBD2
size: NA
J: TRBJ2-3
DNA: TGTGCCAGCAGTTTTTCGGGGGGGGCCTCCACAGATACGCAGTATTTT
CDR3: CASSFSGGASTDTQYF

V: TRBV6-1
D: NA
size: many
J: TRBJ2-7
DNA: TGTGCCAGCAGTGACGAGGGTCCCGACTACGAGCAGTACTTC
CDR3: CASSDEGPDYEQYF

V: TRBV7-8
D: NA
size: NA
J: TRBJ1-1
DNA: TGTGCCAGCAGCGGCCCCAGTCAACCACTGAACACTGAAGCTTTCTTT
CDR3: CASSGPSQPLNTEAFF

V: TRBV6-1
D: NA
size: NA
J: TRBJ2-5
DNA: TGTGCCAGCAGTGAACGAAAAGACGGGGGCCAGTACTTC
CDR3: CASSERKDGGQYF

V: TRBV5-1
D: TRBD1
size: once
J: TRBJ2-7
DNA: TGCGCCAGCAGCTTGACCGGGACAGGTGGCGACGAGCAGTACTTC
CDR3: CASSLTGTGGDEQYF

V: TRBV11-2
D: NA
size: few
J: TRBJ2-1
DNA: TGTGCCAGCAGCTTAGCCTTGGGGGCAAGTTTCCATGAGCAGTTCTTC
CDR3: CASSLALGASFHEQFF

V: TRBV6-2/TRBV6-3
D: TRBD1
size: NA
J: TRBJ2-3
DNA: TGTGCCAGCAGCCCCCAGGGGGCAGGGGATACGCAGTATTTT
CDR3: CASSPQGAGDTQYF

V: TRBV4-1
D: NA
size: NA
J: TRBJ1-5
DNA: TGCGCCAGCAGCCCGAACAGGGTTTCTGATCAGCCCCAGCATTTT
CDR3: CASSPNRVSDQPQHF

V: TRBV6-5
D: NA
size: NA
J: TRBJ2-1
DNA: TGTGCCAGCAGTTTACTCGCCGGGAGTACCTACAATGAGCAGTTCTTC
CDR3: CASSLLAGSTYNEQFF

V: TRBV5-4
D: NA
size: few
J: TRBJ1-6
DNA: TGTGCCAGCAGCTTGAACCAGGATAATTCACCCCTCCACTTT
CDR3: CASSLNQDNSPLHF

V: TRBV19
D: TRBD2
size: NA
J: TRBJ2-1
DNA: TGTGCCAGTAGCACTAGCGCTGGGGATGAGCAGTTCTTC
CDR3: CASSTSAGDEQFF

V: TRBV19
D: NA
size: NA
J: TRBJ2-7
DNA: TGTGCCAGTAGTCTACAATCGGGGAGGTCCTACGAGCAGTACTTC
CDR3: CASSLQSGRSYEQYF

V: TRBV28
D: NA
size: NA
J: TRBJ2-1
DNA: TGTGCCAGCAGAACTGACAGCGACTTATTCTACAATGAGCAGTTCTTC
CDR3: CASRTDSDLFYNEQFF

V: TRBV5-1
D: NA
size: NA
J: TRBJ2-1
DNA: TGCGCCAGCAAACGGGACAACCTCCATGAGCAGTTCTTC
CDR3: CASKRDNLHEQFF

V: TRBV27
D: TRBD1
size: NA
J: TRBJ1-2
DNA: TGTGCCAGCAGTTCCCAGGGGGCGGGAGGCTACACCTTC
CDR3: CASSSQGAGGYTF

V: TRBV27
D: TRBD2
size: NA
J: TRBJ2-1
DNA: TGTGCCAGCAGTTTAGAAAGGACTAGCGGGGCTAGAGGGCAGTTCTTC
CDR3: CASSLERTSGARGQFF

V: TRBV5-5
D: NA
size: NA
J: TRBJ1-4
DNA: TGTGCCAGCAGCGACTCCATAACAACTAATGAAAAACTGTTTTTT
CDR3: CASSDSITTNEKLFF

V: TRBV6-5
D: TRBD2
size: NA
J: TRBJ2-1
DNA: TGTGCCAGCAGTTACTCAGCGGGAGGCACCTACAATGAGCAGTTCTTC
CDR3: CASSYSAGGTYNEQFF

V: TRBV28
D: NA
size: NA
J: TRBJ2-1
DNA: TGTGCCAGCAGTTTATACCTACAGCTCTACAATGAGCAGTTCTTC
CDR3: CASSLYLQLYNEQFF

V: TRBV5-1
D: TRBD1
size: NA
J: TRBJ2-5
DNA: TGCGCCAGCAGCGACGGACAGGGGTGGACCCAGTACTTC
CDR3: CASSDGQGWTQYF

V: TRBV15
D: TRBD2
size: NA
J: TRBJ2-1
DNA: TGTGCCACCAGCAGGAAGCGGGATTGGAATGAGCAGTTCTTC
CDR3: CATSRKRDWNEQFF

V: TRBV11-2
D: NA
size: NA
J: TRBJ2-3
DNA: TGTGCCAGCAGCTTCGGGTCGATACTTTCCCCGGATACGCAGTATTTT
CDR3: CASSFGSILSPDTQYF

V: TRBV28
D: NA
size: few
J: TRBJ1-4
DNA: TGTGCCAGCAGGCGACCCGGGAACGACAATGAAAAACTGTTTTTT
CDR3: CASRRPGNDNEKLFF

V: TRBV18
D: TRBD1
size: few
J: TRBJ1-5
DNA: TGTGCCAGCTCACCGACAGGGGGTCAGCCCCAGCATTTT
CDR3: CASSPTGGQPQHF

V: TRBV5-8
D: NA
size: NA
J: TRBJ1-2
DNA: TGTGCCAGCGCCCTCAGGCAGGCCACCCGACGAGGCTACACCTTC
CDR3: CASALRQATRRGYTF

V: TRBV2
D: NA
size: NA
J: TRBJ2-5
DNA: TGTGCCAGCAGTGAAGCGCAGGTCCGGGGATGGGAGACCCAGTACTTC
CDR3: CASSEAQVRGWETQYF

V: TRBV5-4
D: TRBD1
size: NA
J: TRBJ1-2
DNA: TGTGCCAGCAGCCGGGACAGCGGTACCTATGGCTACACCTTC
CDR3: CASSRDSGTYGYTF

V: TRBV12-3/TRBV12-4
D: NA
size: NA
J: TRBJ1-5
DNA: TGTGCCAGCACCAAACAGGTGGTTCAGCCCCAGCATTTT
CDR3: CASTKQVVQPQHF

V: TRBV5-1
D: TRBD1
size: NA
J: TRBJ2-1
DNA: TGCGCCAGCAGCTCGACAGGGCGTGAGCAGTTCTTC
CDR3: CASSSTGREQFF

V: TRBV24-1
D: TRBD1
size: NA
J: TRBJ2-3
DNA: TGTGCCACCAGTGATTCTTACTGGACAGGGAAGGACACAGATACGCAGTATTTT
CDR3: CATSDSYWTGKDTDTQYF

V: TRBV24-1
D: TRBD1
size: NA
J: TRBJ1-5
DNA: TGTGCCACCAGTGATTCCGCCAGGGGGTATCAGCCCCAGCATTTT
CDR3: CATSDSARGYQPQHF

V: TRBV27
D: TRBD2
size: NA
J: TRBJ2-2
DNA: TGTGCCAGCAGTTTTAATAGCGGGAGGGCCACCAACACCGGGGAGCTGTTTTTT
CDR3: CASSFNSGRATNTGELFF

V: TRBV15
D: NA
size: NA
J: TRBJ2-3
DNA: TGTGCCACCAGCAGACGCCCCGGGACTCCATCTGATATCTGGAGCACAGATACGCAGTATTTT
CDR3: CATSRRPGTPSDIWSTDTQYF

V: TRBV27
D: NA
size: NA
J: TRBJ1-2
DNA: TGTGCCAGCAGCCCAATGTCCGGGGGCTACACCTTC
CDR3: CASSPMSGGYTF